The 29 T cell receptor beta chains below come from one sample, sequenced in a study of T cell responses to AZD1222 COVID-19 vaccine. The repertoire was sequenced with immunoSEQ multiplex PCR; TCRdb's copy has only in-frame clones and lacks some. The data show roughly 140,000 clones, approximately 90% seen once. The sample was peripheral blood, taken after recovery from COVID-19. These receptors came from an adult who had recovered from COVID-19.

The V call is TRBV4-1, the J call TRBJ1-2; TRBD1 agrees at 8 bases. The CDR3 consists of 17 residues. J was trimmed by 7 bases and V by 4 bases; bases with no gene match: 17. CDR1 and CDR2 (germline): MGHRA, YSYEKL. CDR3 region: CASSLGQGPGEGFGYTF. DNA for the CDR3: TGCGCCAGCAGCCTCGGACAGGGACCAGGGGAAGGTTTTGGCTACACCTTC.

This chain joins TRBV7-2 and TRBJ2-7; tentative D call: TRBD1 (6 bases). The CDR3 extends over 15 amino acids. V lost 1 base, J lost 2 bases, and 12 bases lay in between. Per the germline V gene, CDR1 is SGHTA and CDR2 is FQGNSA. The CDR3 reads CASSLGGQGAYEQYF. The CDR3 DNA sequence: TGTGCCAGCAGCTTAGGGGGGCAGGGAGCCTACGAGCAGTACTTC. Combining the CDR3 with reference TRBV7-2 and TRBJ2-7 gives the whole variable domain GAGVSQSPSNKVTEKGKDVELRCDPISGHTALYWYRQSLGQGLEFLIYFQGNSAPDKSGLPSDRFSAERTGGSVSTLTIQRTQQEDSAVYLCASSLGGQGAYEQYFGPGTRLTVT.

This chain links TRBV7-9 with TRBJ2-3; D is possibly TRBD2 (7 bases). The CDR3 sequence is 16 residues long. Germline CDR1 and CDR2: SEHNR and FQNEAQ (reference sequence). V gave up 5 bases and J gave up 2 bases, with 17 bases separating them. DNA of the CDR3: TGTGCCAGCAGCATTAAGGCGGCGGGGGCCACAGATACGCAGTATTTT. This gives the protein CASSIKAAGATDTQYF. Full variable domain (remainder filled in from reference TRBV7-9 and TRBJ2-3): DTGVSQNPRHKITKRGQNVTFRCDPISEHNRLYWYRQTLGQGPEFLTYFQNEAQLEKSRLLSDRFSAERPKGSFSTLEIQRTEQGDSAMYLCASSIKAAGATDTQYFGPGTRLTVL.

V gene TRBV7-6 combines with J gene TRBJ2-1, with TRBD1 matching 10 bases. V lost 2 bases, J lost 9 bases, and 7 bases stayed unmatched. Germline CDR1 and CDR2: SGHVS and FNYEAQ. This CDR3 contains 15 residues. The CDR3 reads CASSLPGTGAAEQFF. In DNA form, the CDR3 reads TGTGCCAGCAGCTTACCCGGGACAGGGGCAGCTGAGCAGTTCTTC.

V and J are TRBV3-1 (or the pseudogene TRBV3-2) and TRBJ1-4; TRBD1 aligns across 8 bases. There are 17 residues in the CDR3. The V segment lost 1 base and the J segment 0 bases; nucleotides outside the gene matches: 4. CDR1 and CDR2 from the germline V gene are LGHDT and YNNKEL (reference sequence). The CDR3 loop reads CASSQAQGATTNEKLFF. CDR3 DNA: TGTGCCAGCAGCCAAGCCCAGGGGGCGACAACTAATGAAAAACTGTTTTTT.

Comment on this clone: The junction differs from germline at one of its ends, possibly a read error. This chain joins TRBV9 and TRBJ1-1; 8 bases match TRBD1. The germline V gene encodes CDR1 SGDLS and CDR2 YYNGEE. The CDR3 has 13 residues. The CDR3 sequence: CASSAQGQATPLF. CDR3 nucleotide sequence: TGTGCCAGCAGCGCCCAGGGACAGGCTACCCCCCTTTTT.

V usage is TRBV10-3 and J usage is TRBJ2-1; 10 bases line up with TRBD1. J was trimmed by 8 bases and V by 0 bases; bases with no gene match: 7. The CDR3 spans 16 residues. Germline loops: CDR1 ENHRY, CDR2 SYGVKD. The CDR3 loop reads CAISESRDRGRDEQFF. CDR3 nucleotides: TGTGCCATCAGTGAGTCCAGGGACAGGGGCAGGGATGAGCAGTTCTTC.

CDR3 in DNA: TGTGCCAGCAGAACGAACGTACAGGGTAGCAATCAGCCCCAGCATTTT. Translation gives CASRTNVQGSNQPQHF. The chain employs TRBV28 and TRBJ1-5; perhaps TRBD1 as D (6 bases). CDR3 length: 16 amino acids. V was cut by 6 bases and J by 0 bases, with 15 bases left in between. Germline V gives CDR1 MDHEN, CDR2 SYDVKM. Looking up the rest from reference TRBV28 and TRBJ1-5 gives the full variable domain: DVKVTQSSRYLVKRTGEKVFLECVQDMDHENMFWYRQDPGLGLRLIYFSYDVKMKEKGDIPEGYSVSREKKERFSLILESASTNQTSMYLCASRTNVQGSNQPQHFGDGTRLSIL.

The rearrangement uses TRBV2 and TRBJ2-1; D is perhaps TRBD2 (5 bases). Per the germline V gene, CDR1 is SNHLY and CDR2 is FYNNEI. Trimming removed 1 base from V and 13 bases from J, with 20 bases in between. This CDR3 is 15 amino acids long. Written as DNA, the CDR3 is TGTGCCAGCAGTGAAGGTATCGACTATATCCAACCCCAGTTCTTC. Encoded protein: CASSEGIDYIQPQFF.

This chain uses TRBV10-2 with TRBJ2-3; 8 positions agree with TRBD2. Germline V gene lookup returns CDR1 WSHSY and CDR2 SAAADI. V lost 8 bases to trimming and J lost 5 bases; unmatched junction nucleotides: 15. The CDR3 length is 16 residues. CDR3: CASWGAGAGRGDTQYF. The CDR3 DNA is TGCGCCAGCTGGGGGGCGGGGGCCGGGAGGGGAGATACGCAGTATTTT.

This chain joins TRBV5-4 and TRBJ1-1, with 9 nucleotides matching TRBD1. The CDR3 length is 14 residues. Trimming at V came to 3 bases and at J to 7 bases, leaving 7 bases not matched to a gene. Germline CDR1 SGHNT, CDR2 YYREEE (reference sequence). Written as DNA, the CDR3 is TGTGCCAGCAGCTCCGGGACAGGGTCCGGTGAAGCTTTCTTT. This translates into CASSSGTGSGEAFF.

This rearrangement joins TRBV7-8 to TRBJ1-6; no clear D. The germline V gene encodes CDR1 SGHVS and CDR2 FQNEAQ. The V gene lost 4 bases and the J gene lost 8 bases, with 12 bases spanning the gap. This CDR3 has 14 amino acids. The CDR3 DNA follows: TGTGCCAGCAGCTCCAGGTACCCAGATTCACCCCTCCACTTT. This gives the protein CASSSRYPDSPLHF.

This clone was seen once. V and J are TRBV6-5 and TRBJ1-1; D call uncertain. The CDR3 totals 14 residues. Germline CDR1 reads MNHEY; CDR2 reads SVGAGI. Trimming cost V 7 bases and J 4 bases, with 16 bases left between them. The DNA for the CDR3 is TGTGCCAGCAATACCCTGGCGACGGGCACTGAAGCTTTCTTT. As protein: CASNTLATGTEAFF.

The CDR3 loop is CASSQGRLNEKLFF. The CDR3 DNA sequence: TGTGCCAGCAGTCAGGGACGGCTTAATGAAAAACTGTTTTTT. The chain is built from TRBV6-1 and TRBJ1-4, with D tentatively TRBD1 (5 bases). CDR3 length: 14 residues. V dropped 5 bases and J dropped 4 bases, with 11 bases sitting between them. Germline V CDR1 and CDR2: MNHNS, SASEGT.

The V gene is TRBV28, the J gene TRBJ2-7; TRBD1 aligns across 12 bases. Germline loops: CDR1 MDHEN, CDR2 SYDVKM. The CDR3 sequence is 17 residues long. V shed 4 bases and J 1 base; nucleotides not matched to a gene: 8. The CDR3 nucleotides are TGTGCCAGCAGTTCCTGGGACAGGGGGCAAGCGTCCTACGAGCAGTACTTC. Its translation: CASSSWDRGQASYEQYF.

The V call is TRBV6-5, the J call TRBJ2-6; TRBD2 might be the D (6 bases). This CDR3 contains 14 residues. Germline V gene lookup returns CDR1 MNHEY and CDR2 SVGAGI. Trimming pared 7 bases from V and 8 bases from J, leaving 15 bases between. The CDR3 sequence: CASTARGLTNVLTF. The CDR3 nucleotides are TGTGCCAGCACCGCTCGGGGACTCACCAACGTCCTGACTTTC.

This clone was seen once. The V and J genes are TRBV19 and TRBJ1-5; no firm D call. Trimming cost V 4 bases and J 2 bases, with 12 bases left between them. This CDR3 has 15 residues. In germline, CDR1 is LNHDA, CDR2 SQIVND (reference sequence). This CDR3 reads CASSRAPEGNQPQHF. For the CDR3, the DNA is TGTGCCAGTAGTAGGGCACCCGAGGGCAATCAGCCCCAGCATTTT.

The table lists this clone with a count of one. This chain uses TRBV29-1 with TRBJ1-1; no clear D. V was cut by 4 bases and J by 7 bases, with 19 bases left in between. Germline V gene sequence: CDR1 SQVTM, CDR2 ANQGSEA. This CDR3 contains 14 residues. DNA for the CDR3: TGCAGCGTTGTACTCCTAAGGGAAAGTGGTGAAGCTTTCTTT. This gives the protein CSVVLLRESGEAFF.

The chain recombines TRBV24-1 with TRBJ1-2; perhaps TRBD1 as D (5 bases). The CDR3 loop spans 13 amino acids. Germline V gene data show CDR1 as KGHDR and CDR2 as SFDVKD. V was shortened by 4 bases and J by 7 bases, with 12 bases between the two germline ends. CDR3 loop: CATSDERGFGYTF. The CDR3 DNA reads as TGTGCCACCAGTGACGAAAGGGGATTTGGCTACACCTTC.

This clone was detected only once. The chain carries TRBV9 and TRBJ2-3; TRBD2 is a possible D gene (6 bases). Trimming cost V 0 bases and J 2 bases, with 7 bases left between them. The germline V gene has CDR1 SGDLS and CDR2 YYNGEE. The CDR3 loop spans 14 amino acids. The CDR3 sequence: CASSVGRVTDTQYF. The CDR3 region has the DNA TGTGCCAGCAGCGTAGGGAGGGTCACAGATACGCAGTATTTT.

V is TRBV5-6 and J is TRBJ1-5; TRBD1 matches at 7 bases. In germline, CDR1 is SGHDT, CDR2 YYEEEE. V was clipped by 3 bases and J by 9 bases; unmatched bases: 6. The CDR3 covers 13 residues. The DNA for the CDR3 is TGTGCCAGCAGCTCAGGGGGGGGACGGCCCCAGCATTTT. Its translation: CASSSGGGRPQHF.

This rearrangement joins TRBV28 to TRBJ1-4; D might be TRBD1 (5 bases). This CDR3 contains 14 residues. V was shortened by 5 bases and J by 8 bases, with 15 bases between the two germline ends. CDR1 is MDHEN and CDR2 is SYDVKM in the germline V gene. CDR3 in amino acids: CASSRGGLVEKLFF. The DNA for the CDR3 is TGTGCCAGCAGTCGGGGGGGGTTGGTGGAAAAACTGTTTTTT.

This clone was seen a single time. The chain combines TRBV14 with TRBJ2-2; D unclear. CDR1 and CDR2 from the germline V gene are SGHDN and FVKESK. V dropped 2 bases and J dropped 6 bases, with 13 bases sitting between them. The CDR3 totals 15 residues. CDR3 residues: CASSQRSVRAGELFF. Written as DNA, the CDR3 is TGTGCCAGCAGCCAACGGTCGGTCCGAGCCGGGGAGCTGTTTTTT.

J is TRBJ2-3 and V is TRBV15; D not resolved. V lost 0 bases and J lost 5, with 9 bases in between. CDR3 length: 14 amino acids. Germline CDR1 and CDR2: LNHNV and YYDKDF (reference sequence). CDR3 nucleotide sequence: TGTGCCACCAGCAGAGATGCTAATCAAGATACGCAGTATTTT. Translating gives CATSRDANQDTQYF.

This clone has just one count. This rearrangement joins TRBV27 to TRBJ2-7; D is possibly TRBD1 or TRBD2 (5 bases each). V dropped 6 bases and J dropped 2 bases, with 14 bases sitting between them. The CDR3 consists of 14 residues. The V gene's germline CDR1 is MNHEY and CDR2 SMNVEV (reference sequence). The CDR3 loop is CASRRRDGPYEQYF. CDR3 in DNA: TGTGCCAGCAGGCGCCGGGACGGACCCTACGAGCAGTACTTC.

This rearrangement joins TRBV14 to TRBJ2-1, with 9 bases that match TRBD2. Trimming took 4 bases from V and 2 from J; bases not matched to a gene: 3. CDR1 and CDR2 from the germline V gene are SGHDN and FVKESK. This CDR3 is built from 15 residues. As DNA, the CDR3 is TGTGCCAGCAGCCTCTCTAGCGGGGCCTACAATGAGCAGTTCTTC. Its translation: CASSLSSGAYNEQFF.

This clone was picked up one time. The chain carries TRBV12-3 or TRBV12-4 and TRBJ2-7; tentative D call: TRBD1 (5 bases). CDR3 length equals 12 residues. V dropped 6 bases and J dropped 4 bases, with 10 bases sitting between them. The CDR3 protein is CASSLNRYEQYF. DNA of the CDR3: TGTGCCAGCAGCCTCAACAGGTACGAGCAGTACTTC.

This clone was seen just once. CDR3 in amino acids: CASSLAGLKETQYF. CDR3 nucleotide sequence: TGTGCCAGCAGCTTAGCAGGCCTTAAAGAGACCCAGTACTTC. V usage is TRBV7-2 and J usage is TRBJ2-5, with D uncertain. The CDR3 length is 14 residues. Per the germline V gene, CDR1 is SGHTA and CDR2 is FQGNSA. Between the trimmed V and J ends, which lost 0 bases and 3 bases, there was a span of 8 bases.

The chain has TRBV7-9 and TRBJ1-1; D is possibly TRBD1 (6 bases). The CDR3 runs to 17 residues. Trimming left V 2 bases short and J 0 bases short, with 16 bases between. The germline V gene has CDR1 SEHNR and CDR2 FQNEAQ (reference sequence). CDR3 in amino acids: CASSLSRRTELNTEAFF. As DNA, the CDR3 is TGTGCCAGCAGCTTATCTCGGAGGACAGAGCTGAACACTGAAGCTTTCTTT.